The T cell receptor beta chain described here comes from a study of cytomegalovirus exposure and HLA in healthy donors. The CDR3 is 15 amino acids. V lost 4 bases and J 5 bases, leaving 16 bases between the germline ends. The germline gives CDR1 SGHDT, CDR2 YYEEEE. The PCR was carried out with 60 Vbeta primers and 13 Jbeta primers. Profiled with immunoSEQ multiplex PCR; TCRdb holds only in-frame clones, not every one. The sample lists tens of thousands of clones, approximately 80% seen once, with approximately 8.5% in the top ten. The source is a woman in her 40s in good health and CMV-seronegative. This chain joins TRBV5-6 and TRBJ1-5, with TRBD1 as a possible D gene (6 bases). Sequencing used PBMCs. This chain's CDR3 is CASSLQTGSYQPQHF. DNA for the CDR3: TGTGCCAGCAGCCTACAGACAGGCTCTTATCAGCCCCAGCATTTT. The whole variable domain, filled in from reference TRBV5-6 and TRBJ1-5, reads DAGVTQSPTHLIKTRGQQVTLRCSPKSGHDTVSWYQQALGQGPQFIFQYYEEEERQRGNFPDRFSGHQFPNYSSELNVNALLLGDSALYLCASSLQTGSYQPQHFGDGTRLSIL.